Below are 27 T cell receptor beta chains sequenced from a single sample in a study of blood T cell repertoires in COVID-19 (dated by TCRdb to the early 2020s). The library came from the immunoSEQ multiplex PCR assay. TCRdb took over this immuneACCESS table, retaining in-frame rearrangements with V and J assigned. Such tables are incomplete; in checked studies, under half of the missing clones stem from an unresolved V gene, and the remainder is unexplained. For this sample the table gives hundreds of thousands of clones, of which 70% to 90% were detected only once. The ten largest account for over 1.5% of the sample. Sequencing was performed on PBMCs or T cells enriched from blood (not recorded which). The receptor set was obtained from a woman aged 18 to 35 with acute COVID-19.

The V gene is TRBV19, the J gene TRBJ2-1; 12 nucleotides align to TRBD2. V shed 2 bases, J shed 7 bases, and the junction held 3 bases outside the gene matches. Germline CDR1 is LNHDA and CDR2 is SQIVND (reference sequence). This CDR3 contains 15 residues. CDR3 in amino acids: CASSIWTSGTNEQFF. Here the CDR3 DNA reads TGTGCCAGTAGTATATGGACTAGCGGGACGAATGAGCAGTTCTTC.

J is TRBJ1-2 and V is TRBV18; possibly TRBD1 for D (5 bases). Trimming removed 3 bases at V and 0 bases at J, with 11 bases between. CDR1 and CDR2 (germline): KGHSH, LQKENI. This CDR3 contains 15 residues. For the CDR3, the DNA is TGTGCCAGCTCACCGTATATACAGGCTAACTATGGCTACACCTTC. Translating gives CASSPYIQANYGYTF.

This clone was detected a few times. This chain joins TRBV27 and TRBJ1-4; 9 positions agree with TRBD1. Trimming cost V 5 bases and J 6 bases; bases outside gene matches: 7. The CDR3 runs to 15 residues. Germline CDR1 MNHEY, CDR2 SMNVEV (reference sequence). The CDR3 sequence is CASSDRGTGYEKLFF. The CDR3 DNA reads as TGTGCCAGCAGTGACCGCGGGACAGGGTATGAAAAACTGTTTTTT.

V and J are TRBV2 and TRBJ2-3, with 15 bases fitting TRBD2. The CDR3 spans 15 residues. V gave up 7 bases and J gave up 3 bases; unmatched junction bases: 2. Germline values: CDR1 SNHLY, CDR2 FYNNEI. CDR3 sequence reads: CASTGLAGGTDTQYF. In nucleotides, the CDR3 is TGTGCCAGCACCGGACTAGCGGGAGGGACAGATACGCAGTATTTT.

This clone was recorded only once. The CDR3 loop reads CASSVLAGEETQYF. CDR3 sequence (DNA): TGTGCCAGCAGTGTCCTAGCGGGGGAAGAGACCCAGTACTTC. The chain employs TRBV6-4 and TRBJ2-5; 10 positions match TRBD2. The V segment lost 4 bases and the J segment 3 bases; nucleotides outside the gene matches: 2. The CDR3 spans 14 residues. The V gene's germline CDR1 is MRHNA and CDR2 SNTAGT.

The V and J genes are TRBV3-1 (or the pseudogene TRBV3-2) and TRBJ1-1; no firm D call. The CDR3 is 14 amino acids. Trimming shortened V by 4 bases and J by 0 bases, and 9 bases separated the two germline ends. Looked up from germline, CDR1 is LGHDT and CDR2 is YNNKEL (reference sequence). The DNA of the CDR3 is TGTGCCAGCAGCCCCAGTACACTGAACACTGAAGCTTTCTTT. As protein: CASSPSTLNTEAFF.

The rearrangement uses TRBV3-1 (or the pseudogene TRBV3-2) and TRBJ2-5, with D unclear. The CDR3 covers 14 residues. The ends were cut back, 0 bases at V and 5 bases at J, with 10 bases in the middle. The germline V gene has CDR1 LGHDT and CDR2 YNNKEL (reference sequence). The CDR3 DNA is TGTGCCAGCAGCCAAGACTGGGCCCGGGAGACCCAGTACTTC. As protein: CASSQDWARETQYF.

This clone was observed a few times. The chain carries TRBV21-1 and TRBJ2-1; TRBD2 is the table's D call and was not checked against the DNA. TRBV21-1 is noted as a pseudogene. This CDR3 spans 15 amino acids. DNA of the CDR3: TGTGCCAGCAGCAAGGGAGCGGATCCCTACAATGAGCAGTTCTTC. It yields the protein CASSKGADPYNEQFF.

This rearrangement joins TRBV19 to TRBJ2-2, with D perhaps TRBD1 (6 bases). The CDR3 totals 14 residues. Germline V gene data show CDR1 as LNHDA and CDR2 as SQIVND (reference sequence). The V and J ends lost 5 bases and 6 bases respectively, with 13 bases between them. CDR3 bases: TGTGCCAGTAGTGTCACAGGGATGGCCGGGGAGCTGTTTTTT. This gives the protein CASSVTGMAGELFF.

Comment on this clone: The germline gene is not matched at one end of the junction; a read error may be the cause. V usage is TRBV11-2 and J usage is TRBJ2-7; tentative D call: TRBD2 (6 bases). Germline CDR1 reads SGHAT; CDR2 reads FQNNGV. There are 9 residues in the CDR3. CDR3 in amino acids: CASSLGGDF. The CDR3 DNA follows: TGTGCCAGCAGCTTAGGGGGGGACTTC.

The chain combines TRBV7-9 with TRBJ1-5, with D uncertain. CDR3 length equals 15 residues. V was cut by 3 bases and J by 0 bases, with 9 bases left in between. CDR1 and CDR2 (germline): SEHNR, FQNEAQ (reference sequence). The CDR3 sequence is CASSLPGFSNQPQHF. The CDR3 DNA sequence: TGTGCCAGCAGCTTGCCAGGATTTAGCAATCAGCCCCAGCATTTT. Together with reference TRBV7-9 and TRBJ1-5, the CDR3 gives the full variable domain: DTGVSQNPRHKITKRGQNVTFRCDPISEHNRLYWYRQTLGQGPEFLTYFQNEAQLEKSRLLSDRFSAERPKGSFSTLEIQRTEQGDSAMYLCASSLPGFSNQPQHFGDGTRLSIL.

The rearrangement joins TRBV19 to TRBJ1-3; 10 nucleotides match TRBD1. The length of the CDR3 is 13 residues. With 11 bases clipped from V and 4 bases from J, the junction kept 5 bases outside the gene matches. CDR1 LNHDA and CDR2 SQIVND come from the germline V gene (reference sequence). The CDR3: CAAGQGSGNTIYF. DNA of the CDR3: TGTGCCGCGGGACAGGGGAGCGGAAACACCATATATTTT.

J is TRBJ1-6 and V is TRBV4-3; TRBD1 aligns across 7 bases. The germline V gene encodes CDR1 LGHNA and CDR2 YSLEER. Trimming took 0 bases from V and 4 from J; bases not matched to a gene: 6. The CDR3 is made up of 17 amino acids. The CDR3 DNA reads TGCGCCAGCAGCCAAGATAGAAGACAGGGATATAATTCACCCCTCCACTTT. Residues: CASSQDRRQGYNSPLHF.

CDR3 DNA: TGTGCCAGCTCACCGGGACTAGCGAAGGAGACCCAGTACTTC. This encodes CASSPGLAKETQYF. This rearrangement joins TRBV18 to TRBJ2-5; 10 nucleotides match TRBD2. This CDR3 has 14 amino acids. The V gene's germline CDR1 is KGHSH and CDR2 LQKENI. The ends lost 3 bases at V and 5 bases at J; junction bases unmatched: 3.

CDR3 amino acids: CASSYVGRGRGEQYF. The CDR3 DNA reads TGTGCCAGCAGTTACGTTGGCAGGGGGCGCGGGGAGCAGTACTTC. The chain uses TRBV6-2 or TRBV6-3 and TRBJ2-7, with TRBD1 identical over 8 bases. This CDR3 spans 15 amino acids. Germline V gene sequence: CDR1 MNHEY, CDR2 SVGEGT. After removal of 2 bases from V and 7 bases from J, the junction contained 10 bases not matched to a gene.

The CDR3 reads CASSLTGGETQYF. The CDR3 region has the DNA TGTGCCAGCAGCTTGACAGGGGGGGAGACCCAGTACTTC. The J gene is TRBJ2-5, the V gene TRBV5-8; 8 bases line up with TRBD1. Trimming took 1 base from V and 5 from J; bases not matched to a gene: 1. The CDR3 is 13 amino acids. In germline, CDR1 is SGHTS, CDR2 YDEGEE.

The chain has TRBV19 and TRBJ2-2, with TRBD1 matching 10 bases. CDR3 size: 16 residues. Germline lookup yields CDR1 LNHDA and CDR2 SQIVND (reference sequence). V lost 6 bases to trimming and J lost 2 bases; unmatched junction nucleotides: 6. The CDR3 DNA reads as TGTGCCAGTAGGCGTGGGACAGGGGCCAACACCGGGGAGCTGTTTTTT. This translates into CASRRGTGANTGELFF.

V usage is TRBV27 and J usage is TRBJ1-6; D is possibly TRBD1 (5 bases). CDR3 size: 12 residues. V was clipped by 4 bases and J by 9 bases, with 7 bases between them. Germline V gene sequence: CDR1 MNHEY, CDR2 SMNVEV (reference sequence). The DNA of the CDR3 is TGTGCCAGCAGTTACGGGGGTTCACCCCTCCACTTT. This gives the protein CASSYGGSPLHF.

The CDR3 loop reads CASSPRQGYNEQFF. The CDR3 DNA reads TGTGCCAGCAGCCCTAGACAGGGATACAATGAGCAGTTCTTC. The chain couples TRBV7-9 to TRBJ2-1; 7 nucleotides align to TRBD1. The CDR3 is 14 amino acids. V lost 5 bases to trimming and J lost 4 bases; unmatched junction nucleotides: 5. The germline CDR1 and CDR2 sequences are SEHNR and FQNEAQ (reference sequence).

This clone was counted once. The J gene is TRBJ2-7, the V gene TRBV10-3, with 9 bases matching TRBD1. Germline values: CDR1 ENHRY, CDR2 SYGVKD. Trimming cost V 8 bases and J 6 bases; bases outside gene matches: 5. The CDR3 sequence is 12 residues long. The CDR3 sequence: CAIGQGTGEQYF. The CDR3, as DNA: TGTGCCATCGGACAGGGGACCGGCGAGCAGTACTTC.

The CDR3 region is CASSSQDYEQYF. The CDR3 DNA sequence: TGTGCCAGCAGTTCCCAGGACTACGAGCAGTACTTC. The genes are TRBV6-5 and TRBJ2-7; D gene uncertain. The CDR3 runs to 12 residues. V gave up 4 bases and J gave up 3 bases, with 7 bases separating them. Germline V gene data show CDR1 as MNHEY and CDR2 as SVGAGI.

This chain joins TRBV6-4 and TRBJ2-1, with TRBD2 matching 11 bases. V trimming: 3 bases; J trimming: 2 bases; junction bases outside the gene matches: 6. Germline V gene sequence: CDR1 MRHNA, CDR2 SNTAGT. This CDR3 contains 17 residues. The CDR3 coding sequence is TGTGCCAGCAGTGATAGCGGGAGGGGCTCCCCCTACAATGAGCAGTTCTTC. Amino acids: CASSDSGRGSPYNEQFF.

The chain links TRBV20-1 to TRBJ2-7; D gene ambiguous. This CDR3 has 11 amino acids. Germline CDR1 is DFQATT and CDR2 is SNEGSKA (reference sequence). With 0 bases removed from V and 7 bases from J, the gap between germline ends came to 7 bases. The CDR3 region is CSARDGREQYF. The DNA of the CDR3 is TGCAGTGCTAGAGATGGCAGGGAGCAGTACTTC.

The chain combines TRBV27 with TRBJ1-1, with 8 bases identical to TRBD1. Germline V gene lookup returns CDR1 MNHEY and CDR2 SMNVEV (reference sequence). This CDR3 spans 14 amino acids. V gave up 9 bases and J gave up 4 bases; unmatched junction bases: 10. The CDR3 DNA follows: TGTGCCAGTAGACAGGGGTTACGGGGCACTGAAGCTTTCTTT. Residues: CASRQGLRGTEAFF.

V is TRBV11-2 and J is TRBJ2-7; D gene uncertain. This CDR3 has 14 amino acids. Germline values: CDR1 SGHAT, CDR2 FQNNGV. V lost 4 bases to trimming and J lost 2 bases, with 12 bases between them. CDR3: CASSSPETPYEQYF. CDR3 nucleotide sequence: TGTGCCAGCAGCTCGCCAGAAACCCCCTACGAGCAGTACTTC. Full variable domain (outside the CDR3, taken from reference TRBV11-2 and TRBJ2-7): EAGVAQSPRYKIIEKRQSVAFWCNPISGHATLYWYQQILGQGPKLLIQFQNNGVVDDSQLPKDRFSAERLKGVDSTLKIQPAKLEDSAVYLCASSSPETPYEQYFGPGTRLTVT.

The rearrangement links TRBV6-4 to TRBJ1-1; TRBD1 is a possible D gene (5 bases). With 2 bases removed from V and 2 bases from J, the gap between germline ends came to 6 bases. Per germline, CDR1 MRHNA and CDR2 SNTAGT. The CDR3 has 13 residues. The CDR3 is CASSDRTNTEAFF. The CDR3 DNA reads as TGTGCCAGCAGTGACCGGACAAACACTGAAGCTTTCTTT.

The V and J genes are TRBV28 and TRBJ1-2, with D possibly matching TRBD1 (5 bases). CDR3 length equals 12 residues. With 2 bases removed from V and 8 bases from J, the gap between germline ends came to 9 bases. Germline V CDR1 and CDR2: MDHEN, SYDVKM. The CDR3 DNA reads TGTGCCAGCAGTTTACCGGGGGTCGGCTACACCTTC. Its protein is CASSLPGVGYTF.